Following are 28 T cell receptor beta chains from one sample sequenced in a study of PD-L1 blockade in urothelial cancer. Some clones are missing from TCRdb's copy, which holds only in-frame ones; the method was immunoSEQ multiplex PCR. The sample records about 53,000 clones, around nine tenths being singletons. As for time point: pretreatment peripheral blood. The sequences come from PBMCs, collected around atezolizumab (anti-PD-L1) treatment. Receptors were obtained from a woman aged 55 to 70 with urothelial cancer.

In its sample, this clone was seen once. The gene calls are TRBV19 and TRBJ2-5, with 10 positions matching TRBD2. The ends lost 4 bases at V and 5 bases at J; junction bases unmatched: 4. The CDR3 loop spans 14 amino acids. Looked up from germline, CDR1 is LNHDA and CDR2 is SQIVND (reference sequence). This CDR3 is CASSKRGGQETQYF. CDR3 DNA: TGTGCCAGTAGTAAGCGGGGGGGCCAGGAGACCCAGTACTTC.

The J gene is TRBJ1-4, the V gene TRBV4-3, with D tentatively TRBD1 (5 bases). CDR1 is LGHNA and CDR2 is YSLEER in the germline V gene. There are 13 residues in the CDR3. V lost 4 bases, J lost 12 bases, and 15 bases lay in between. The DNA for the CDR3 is TGCGCCAGCAGCCTCCTGCAGGGTAACGAACTGTTTTTT. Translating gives CASSLLQGNELFF.

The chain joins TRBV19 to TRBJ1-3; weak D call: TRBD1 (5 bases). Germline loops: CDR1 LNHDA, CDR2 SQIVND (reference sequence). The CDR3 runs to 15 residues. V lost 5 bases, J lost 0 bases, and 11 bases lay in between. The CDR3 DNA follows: TGTGCCAGTAGTCGCGGGGGTGCCTCTGGAAACACCATATATTTT. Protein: CASSRGGASGNTIYF.

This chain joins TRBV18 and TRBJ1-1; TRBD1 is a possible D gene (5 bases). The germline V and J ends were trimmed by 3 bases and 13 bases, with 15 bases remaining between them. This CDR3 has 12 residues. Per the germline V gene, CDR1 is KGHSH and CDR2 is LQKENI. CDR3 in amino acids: CASSPVRPGGFF. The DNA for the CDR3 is TGTGCCAGCTCACCTGTACGCCCCGGGGGTTTCTTT.

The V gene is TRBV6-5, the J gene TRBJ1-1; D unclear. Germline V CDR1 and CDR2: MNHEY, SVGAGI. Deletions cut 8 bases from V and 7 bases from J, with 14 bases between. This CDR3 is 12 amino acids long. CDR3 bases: TGTGCCAGCGGCAACCGGGAGCTTGAAGCTTTCTTT. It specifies CASGNRELEAFF.

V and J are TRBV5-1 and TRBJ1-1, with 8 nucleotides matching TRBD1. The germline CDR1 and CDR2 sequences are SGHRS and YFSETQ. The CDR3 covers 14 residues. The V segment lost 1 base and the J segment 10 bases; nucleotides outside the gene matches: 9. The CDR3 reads CASSLTGGHLGAFF. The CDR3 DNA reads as TGCGCCAGCAGCTTGACAGGGGGTCACTTAGGAGCTTTCTTT.

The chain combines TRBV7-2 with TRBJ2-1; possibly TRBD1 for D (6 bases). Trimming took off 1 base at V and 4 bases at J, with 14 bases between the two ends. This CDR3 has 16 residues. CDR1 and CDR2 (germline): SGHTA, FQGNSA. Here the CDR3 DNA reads TGTGCCAGCAGCTTAGAATTCGTGGGGGCATACAATGAGCAGTTCTTC. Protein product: CASSLEFVGAYNEQFF.

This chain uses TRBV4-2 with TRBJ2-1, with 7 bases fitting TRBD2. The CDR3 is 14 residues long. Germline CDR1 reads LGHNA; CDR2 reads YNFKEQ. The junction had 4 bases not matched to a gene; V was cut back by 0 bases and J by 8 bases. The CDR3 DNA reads TGTGCCAGCAGCCAAGAAGGGAGGGTCGATGAGCAGTTCTTC. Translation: CASSQEGRVDEQFF.

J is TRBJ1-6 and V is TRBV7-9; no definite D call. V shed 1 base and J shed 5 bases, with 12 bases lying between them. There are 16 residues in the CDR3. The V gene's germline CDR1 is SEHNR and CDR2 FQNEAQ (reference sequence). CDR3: CASSLDPGFDNSPLHF. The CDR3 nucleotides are TGTGCCAGCAGCTTAGACCCGGGGTTTGATAATTCACCCCTCCACTTT.

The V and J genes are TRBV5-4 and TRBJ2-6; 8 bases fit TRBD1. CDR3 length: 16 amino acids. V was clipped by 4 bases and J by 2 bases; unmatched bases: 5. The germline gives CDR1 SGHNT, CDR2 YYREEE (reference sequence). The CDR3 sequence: CASSPGGAAGANVLTF. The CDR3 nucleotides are TGTGCCAGCAGCCCAGGGGGCGCAGCTGGGGCCAACGTCCTGACTTTC. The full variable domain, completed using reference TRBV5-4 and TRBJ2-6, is ETGVTQSPTHLIKTRGQQVTLRCSSQSGHNTVSWYQQALGQGPQFIFQYYREEENGRGNFPPRFSGLQFPNYSSELNVNALELDDSALYLCASSPGGAAGANVLTFGAGSRLTVL.

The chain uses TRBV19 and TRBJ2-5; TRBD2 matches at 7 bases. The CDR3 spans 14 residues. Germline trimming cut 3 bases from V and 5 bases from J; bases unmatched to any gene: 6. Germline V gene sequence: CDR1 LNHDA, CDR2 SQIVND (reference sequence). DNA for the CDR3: TGTGCCAGTAGTATTCGCGGGAGAAGGGAGACCCAGTACTTC. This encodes CASSIRGRRETQYF.

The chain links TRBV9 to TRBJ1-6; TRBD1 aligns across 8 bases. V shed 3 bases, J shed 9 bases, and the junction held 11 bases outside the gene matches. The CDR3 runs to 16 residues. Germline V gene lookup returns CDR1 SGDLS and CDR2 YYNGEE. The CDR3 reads CASSASDQGASSPLHF. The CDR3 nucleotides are TGTGCCAGCAGCGCCTCAGATCAGGGGGCTAGTTCACCCCTCCACTTT.

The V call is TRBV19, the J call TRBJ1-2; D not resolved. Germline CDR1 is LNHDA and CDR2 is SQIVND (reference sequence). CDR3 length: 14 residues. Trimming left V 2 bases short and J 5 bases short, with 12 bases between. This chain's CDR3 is CASSISGGLYGYTF. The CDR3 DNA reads TGTGCCAGTAGTATAAGCGGAGGGTTGTATGGCTACACCTTC.

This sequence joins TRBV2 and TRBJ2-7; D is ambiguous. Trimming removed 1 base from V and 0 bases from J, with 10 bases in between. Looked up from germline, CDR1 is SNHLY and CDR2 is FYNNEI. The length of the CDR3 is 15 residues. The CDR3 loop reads CASSEGTVSSYEQYF. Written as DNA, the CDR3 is TGTGCCAGCAGTGAAGGAACGGTGAGCTCCTACGAGCAGTACTTC.

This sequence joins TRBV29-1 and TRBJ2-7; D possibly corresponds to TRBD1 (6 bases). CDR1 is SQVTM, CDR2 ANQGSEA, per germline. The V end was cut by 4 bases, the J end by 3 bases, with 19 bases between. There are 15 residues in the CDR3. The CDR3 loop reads CSVALTPDSLYEQYF. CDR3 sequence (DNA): TGCAGCGTTGCCCTAACGCCGGACAGCCTCTACGAGCAGTACTTC.

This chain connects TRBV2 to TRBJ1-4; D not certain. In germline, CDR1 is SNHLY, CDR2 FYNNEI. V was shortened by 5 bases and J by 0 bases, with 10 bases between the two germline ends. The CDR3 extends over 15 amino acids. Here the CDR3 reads CASSTNRATNEKLFF. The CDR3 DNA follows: TGTGCCAGCAGTACAAACAGAGCAACTAATGAAAAACTGTTTTTT.

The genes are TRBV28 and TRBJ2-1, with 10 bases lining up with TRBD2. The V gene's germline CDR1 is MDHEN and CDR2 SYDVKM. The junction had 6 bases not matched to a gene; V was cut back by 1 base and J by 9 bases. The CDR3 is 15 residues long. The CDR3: CASSLFSGRLIEQFF. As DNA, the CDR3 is TGTGCCAGCAGTTTATTTAGCGGGAGGTTAATTGAGCAGTTCTTC.

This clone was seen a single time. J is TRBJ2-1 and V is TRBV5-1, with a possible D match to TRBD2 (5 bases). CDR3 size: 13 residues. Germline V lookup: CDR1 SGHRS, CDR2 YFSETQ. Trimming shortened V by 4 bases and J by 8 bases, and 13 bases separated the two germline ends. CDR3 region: CASSTGLRDEQFF. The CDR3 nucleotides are TGCGCCAGCAGCACCGGGTTGAGGGATGAGCAGTTCTTC. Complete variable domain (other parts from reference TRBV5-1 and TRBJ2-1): KAGVTQTPRYLIKTRGQQVTLSCSPISGHRSVSWYQQTPGQGLQFLFEYFSETQRNKGNFPGRFSGRQFSNSRSEMNVSTLELGDSALYLCASSTGLRDEQFFGPGTRLTVL.

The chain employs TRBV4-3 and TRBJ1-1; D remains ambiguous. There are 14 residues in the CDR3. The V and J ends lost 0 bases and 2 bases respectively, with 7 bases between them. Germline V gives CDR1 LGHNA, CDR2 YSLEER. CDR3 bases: TGCGCCAGCAGCCAAGATCCGGTAAACACTGAAGCTTTCTTT. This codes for CASSQDPVNTEAFF.

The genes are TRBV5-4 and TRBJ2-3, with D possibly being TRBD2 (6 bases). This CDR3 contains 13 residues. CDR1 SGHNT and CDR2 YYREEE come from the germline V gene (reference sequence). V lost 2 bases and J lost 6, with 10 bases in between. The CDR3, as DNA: TGTGCCAGCAGCTTACTAGCATCTGATACGCAGTATTTT. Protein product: CASSLLASDTQYF.

CDR3 protein: CATSPRGVLGETQYF. The CDR3, as DNA: TGTGCCACCAGCCCACGGGGGGTTTTGGGAGAGACCCAGTACTTC. The V gene is TRBV15, the J gene TRBJ2-5; TRBD2 matches at 7 bases. V lost 5 bases to trimming and J lost 4 bases; unmatched junction nucleotides: 10. Germline CDR1 LNHNV, CDR2 YYDKDF (reference sequence). The length of the CDR3 is 15 residues.

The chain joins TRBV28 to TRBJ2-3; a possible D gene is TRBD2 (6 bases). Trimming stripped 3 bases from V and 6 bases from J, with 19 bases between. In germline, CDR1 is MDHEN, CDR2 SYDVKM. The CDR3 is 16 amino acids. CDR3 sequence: CASSFVGAGRADTQYF. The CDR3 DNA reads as TGTGCCAGCAGTTTTGTAGGTGCGGGACGGGCGGATACGCAGTATTTT.

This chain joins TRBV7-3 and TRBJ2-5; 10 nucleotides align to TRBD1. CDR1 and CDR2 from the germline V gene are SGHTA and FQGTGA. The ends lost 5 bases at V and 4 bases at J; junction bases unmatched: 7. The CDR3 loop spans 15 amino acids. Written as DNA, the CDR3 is TGTGCCAGCAGCCCTGGACAGGGGGGGAGAGAGACCCAGTACTTC. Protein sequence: CASSPGQGGRETQYF.

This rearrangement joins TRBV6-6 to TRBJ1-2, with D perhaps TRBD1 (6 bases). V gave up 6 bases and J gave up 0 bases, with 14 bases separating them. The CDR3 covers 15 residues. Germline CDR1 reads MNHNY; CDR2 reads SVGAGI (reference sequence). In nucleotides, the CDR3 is TGTGCCAGCAGGGACCAGGGGAATTCTAACTATGGCTACACCTTC. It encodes CASRDQGNSNYGYTF.

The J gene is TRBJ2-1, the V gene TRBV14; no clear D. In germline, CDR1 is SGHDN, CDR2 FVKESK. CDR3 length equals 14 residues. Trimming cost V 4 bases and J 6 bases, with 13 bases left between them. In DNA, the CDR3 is TGTGCCAGCAGCCCATTAGAGCCGATCAATGAGCAGTTCTTC. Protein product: CASSPLEPINEQFF. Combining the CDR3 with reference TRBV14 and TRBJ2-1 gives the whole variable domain EAGVTQFPSHSVIEKGQTVTLRCDPISGHDNLYWYRRVMGKEIKFLLHFVKESKQDESGMPNNRFLAERTGGTYSTLKVQPAELEDSGVYFCASSPLEPINEQFFGPGTRLTVL.

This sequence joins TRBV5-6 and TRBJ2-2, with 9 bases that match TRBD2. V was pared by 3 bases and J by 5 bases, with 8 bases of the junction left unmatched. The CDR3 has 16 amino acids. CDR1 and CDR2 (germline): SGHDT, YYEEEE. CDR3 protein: CASSSIAGVGTGELFF. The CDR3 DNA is TGTGCCAGCAGCTCTATAGCGGGAGTAGGAACCGGGGAGCTGTTTTTT.

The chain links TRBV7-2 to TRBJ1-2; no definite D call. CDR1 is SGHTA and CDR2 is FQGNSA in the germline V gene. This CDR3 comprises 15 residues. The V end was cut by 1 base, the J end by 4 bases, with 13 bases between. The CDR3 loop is CASSLDIWETYGYTF. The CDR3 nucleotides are TGTGCCAGCAGCTTAGATATTTGGGAGACCTATGGCTACACCTTC.

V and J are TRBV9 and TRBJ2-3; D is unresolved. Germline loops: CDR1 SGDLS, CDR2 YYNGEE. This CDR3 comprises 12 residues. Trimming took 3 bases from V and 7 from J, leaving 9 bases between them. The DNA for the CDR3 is TGTGCCAGCAGCGCCCACTCGAATACGCAGTATTTT. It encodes CASSAHSNTQYF.